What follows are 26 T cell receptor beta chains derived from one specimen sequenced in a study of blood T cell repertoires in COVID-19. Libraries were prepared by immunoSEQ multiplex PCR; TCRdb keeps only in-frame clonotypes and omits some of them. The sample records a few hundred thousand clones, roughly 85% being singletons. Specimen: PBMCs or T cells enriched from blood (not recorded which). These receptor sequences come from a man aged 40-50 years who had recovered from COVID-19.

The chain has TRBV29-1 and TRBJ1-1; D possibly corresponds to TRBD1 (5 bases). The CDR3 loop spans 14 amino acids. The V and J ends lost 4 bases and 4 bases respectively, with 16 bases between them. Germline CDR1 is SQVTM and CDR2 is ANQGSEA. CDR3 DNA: TGCAGCGTTGTACGGGCGGCGGGGGGCACTGAAGCTTTCTTT. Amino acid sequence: CSVVRAAGGTEAFF.

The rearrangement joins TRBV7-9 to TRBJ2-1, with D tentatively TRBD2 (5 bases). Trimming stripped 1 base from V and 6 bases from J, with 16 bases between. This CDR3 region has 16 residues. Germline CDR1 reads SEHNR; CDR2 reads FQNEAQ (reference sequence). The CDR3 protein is CASSLGSRTPGNEQFF. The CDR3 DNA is TGTGCCAGCAGCTTAGGGTCGCGGACTCCGGGCAATGAGCAGTTCTTC.

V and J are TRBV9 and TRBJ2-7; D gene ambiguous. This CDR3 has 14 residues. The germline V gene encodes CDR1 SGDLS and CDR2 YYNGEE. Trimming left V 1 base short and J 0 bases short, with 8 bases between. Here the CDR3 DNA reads TGTGCCAGCAGCGTAAGGAGTTCCTCCTACGAGCAGTACTTC. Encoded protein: CASSVRSSSYEQYF.

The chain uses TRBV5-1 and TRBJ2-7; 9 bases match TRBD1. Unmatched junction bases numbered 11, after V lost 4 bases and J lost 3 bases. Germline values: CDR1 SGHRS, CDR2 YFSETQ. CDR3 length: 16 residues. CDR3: CASSQTGTGSGYEQYF. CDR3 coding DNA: TGCGCCAGCAGCCAAACCGGGACAGGGAGTGGCTACGAGCAGTACTTC.

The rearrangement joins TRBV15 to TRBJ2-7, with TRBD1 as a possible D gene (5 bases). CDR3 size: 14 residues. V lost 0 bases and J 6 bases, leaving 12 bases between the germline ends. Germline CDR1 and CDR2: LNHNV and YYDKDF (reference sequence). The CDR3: CATSRDRYRGEQYF. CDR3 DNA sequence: TGTGCCACCAGCAGAGATCGATATAGGGGCGAGCAGTACTTC.

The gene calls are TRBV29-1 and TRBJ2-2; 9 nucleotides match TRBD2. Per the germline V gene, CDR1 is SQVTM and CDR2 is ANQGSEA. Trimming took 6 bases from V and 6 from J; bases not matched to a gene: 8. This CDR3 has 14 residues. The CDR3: CSVLSGSSPGELFF. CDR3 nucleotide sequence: TGCAGCGTCCTTAGCGGGAGTAGTCCCGGGGAGCTGTTTTTT.

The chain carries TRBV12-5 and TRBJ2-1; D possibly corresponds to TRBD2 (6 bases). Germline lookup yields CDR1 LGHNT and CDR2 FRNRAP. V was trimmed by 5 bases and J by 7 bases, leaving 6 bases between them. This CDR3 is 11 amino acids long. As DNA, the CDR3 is TGTGCTAGTGGTGGGGGGAATGAGCAGTTCTTC. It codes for CASGGGNEQFF. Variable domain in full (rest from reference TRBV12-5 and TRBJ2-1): DARVTQTPRHKVTEMGQEVTMRCQPILGHNTVFWYRQTMMQGLELLAYFRNRAPLDDSGMPKDRFSAEMPDATLATLKIQPSEPRDSAVYFCASGGGNEQFFGPGTRLTVL.

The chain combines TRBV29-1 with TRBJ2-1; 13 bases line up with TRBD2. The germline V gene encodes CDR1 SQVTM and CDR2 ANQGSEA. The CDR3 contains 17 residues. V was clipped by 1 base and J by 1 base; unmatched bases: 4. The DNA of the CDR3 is TGCAGCGTTGAAGGGACTAGCGGGAGTCGGTCCTACAATGAGCAGTTCTTC. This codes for CSVEGTSGSRSYNEQFF.

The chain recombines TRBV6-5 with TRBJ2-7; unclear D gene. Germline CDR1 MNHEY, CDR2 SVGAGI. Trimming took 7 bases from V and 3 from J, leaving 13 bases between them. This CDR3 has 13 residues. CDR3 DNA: TGTGCCAGCAAACGGCGGCGGAGCTACGAGCAGTACTTC. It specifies CASKRRRSYEQYF.

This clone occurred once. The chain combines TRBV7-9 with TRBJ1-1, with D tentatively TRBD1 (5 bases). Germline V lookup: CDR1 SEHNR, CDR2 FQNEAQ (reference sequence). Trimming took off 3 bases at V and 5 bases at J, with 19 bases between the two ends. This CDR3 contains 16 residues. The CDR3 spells CASSFLRTTEKTEAFF. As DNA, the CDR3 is TGTGCCAGCAGCTTTCTACGAACGACAGAGAAGACTGAAGCTTTCTTT.

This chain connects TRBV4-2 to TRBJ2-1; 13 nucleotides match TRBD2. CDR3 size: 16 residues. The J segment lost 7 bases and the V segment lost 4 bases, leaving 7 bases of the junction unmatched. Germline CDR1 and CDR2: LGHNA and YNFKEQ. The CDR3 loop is CASSPGLAGEGNEQFF. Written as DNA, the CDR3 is TGTGCCAGCAGCCCCGGACTAGCGGGAGAGGGGAATGAGCAGTTCTTC.

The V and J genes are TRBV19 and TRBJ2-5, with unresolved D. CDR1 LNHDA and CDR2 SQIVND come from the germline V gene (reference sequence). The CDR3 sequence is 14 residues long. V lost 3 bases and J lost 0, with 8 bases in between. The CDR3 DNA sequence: TGTGCCAGTAGTATGGTTGGGCACCAAGAGACCCAGTACTTC. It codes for CASSMVGHQETQYF.

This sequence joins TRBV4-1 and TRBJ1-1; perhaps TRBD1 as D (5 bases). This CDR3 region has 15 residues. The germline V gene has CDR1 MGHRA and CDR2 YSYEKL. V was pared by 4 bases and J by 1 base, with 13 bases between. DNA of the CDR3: TGCGCCAGCAGCCTGCCAATGGGGGGGAACACTGAAGCTTTCTTT. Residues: CASSLPMGGNTEAFF.

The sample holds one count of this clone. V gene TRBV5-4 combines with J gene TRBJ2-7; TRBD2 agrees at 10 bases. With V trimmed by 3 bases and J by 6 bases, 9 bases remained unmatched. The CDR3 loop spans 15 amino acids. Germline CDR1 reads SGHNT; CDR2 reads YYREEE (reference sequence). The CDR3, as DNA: TGTGCCAGCAGCTCCCCTCTAGCGGGAGTAGTCGAGCAGTACTTC. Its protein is CASSSPLAGVVEQYF.

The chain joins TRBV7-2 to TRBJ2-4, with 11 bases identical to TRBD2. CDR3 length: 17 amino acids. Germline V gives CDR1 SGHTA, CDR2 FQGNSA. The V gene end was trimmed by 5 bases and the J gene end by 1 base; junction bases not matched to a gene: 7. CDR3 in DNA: TGTGCCAGCAGCCAATTAGCGGGAGGGCCGGCCAAAAACATTCAGTACTTC. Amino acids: CASSQLAGGPAKNIQYF.

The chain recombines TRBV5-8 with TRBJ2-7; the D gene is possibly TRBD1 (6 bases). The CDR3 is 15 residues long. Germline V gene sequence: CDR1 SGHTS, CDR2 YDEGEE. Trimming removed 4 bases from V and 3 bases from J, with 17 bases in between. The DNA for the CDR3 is TGTGCCAGCAGCAACTACAGGGCGCAACACTACGAGCAGTACTTC. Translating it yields CASSNYRAQHYEQYF. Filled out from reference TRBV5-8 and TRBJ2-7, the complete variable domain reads EAGVTQSPTHLIKTRGQQATLRCSPISGHTSVYWYQQALGLGLQFLLWYDEGEERNRGNFPPRFSGRQFPNYSSELNVNALELEDSALYLCASSNYRAQHYEQYFGPGTRLTVT.

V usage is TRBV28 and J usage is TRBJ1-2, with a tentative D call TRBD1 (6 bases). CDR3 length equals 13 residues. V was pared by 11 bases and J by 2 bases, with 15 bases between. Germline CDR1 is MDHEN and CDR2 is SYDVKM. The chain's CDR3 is CAVQLTGNYGYTF. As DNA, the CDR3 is TGTGCCGTTCAGCTAACAGGGAACTATGGCTACACCTTC.

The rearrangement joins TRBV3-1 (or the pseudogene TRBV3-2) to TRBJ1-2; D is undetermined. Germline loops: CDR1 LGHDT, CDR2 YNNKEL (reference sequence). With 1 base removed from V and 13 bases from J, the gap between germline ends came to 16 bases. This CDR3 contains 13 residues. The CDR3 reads CASSQGSRVDLTF. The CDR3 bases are TGTGCCAGCAGCCAAGGCTCACGGGTTGATCTCACCTTC.

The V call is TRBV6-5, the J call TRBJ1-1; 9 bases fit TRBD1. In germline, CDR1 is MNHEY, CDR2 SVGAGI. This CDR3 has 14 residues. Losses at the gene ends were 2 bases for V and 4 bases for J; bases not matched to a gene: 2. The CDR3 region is CASSYTTGGTEAFF. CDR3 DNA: TGTGCCAGCAGTTACACGACAGGGGGCACTGAAGCTTTCTTT.

Here the CDR3 DNA reads TGTGCCAGCTCACCACTGTCGCGGGACAGCGAAGCTTTCTTT. Its translation is CASSPLSRDSEAFF. The rearrangement joins TRBV18 to TRBJ1-1; 7 positions match TRBD1. This CDR3 contains 14 residues. J was trimmed by 8 bases and V by 1 base; bases with no gene match: 7. Looked up from germline, CDR1 is KGHSH and CDR2 is LQKENI.

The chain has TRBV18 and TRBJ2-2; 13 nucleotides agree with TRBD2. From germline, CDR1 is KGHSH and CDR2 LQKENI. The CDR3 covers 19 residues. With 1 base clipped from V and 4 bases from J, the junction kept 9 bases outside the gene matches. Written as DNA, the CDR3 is TGTGCCAGCTCACCACGTACACTAGCGGGAGGGCCCGGCACCGGGGAGCTGTTTTTT. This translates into CASSPRTLAGGPGTGELFF.

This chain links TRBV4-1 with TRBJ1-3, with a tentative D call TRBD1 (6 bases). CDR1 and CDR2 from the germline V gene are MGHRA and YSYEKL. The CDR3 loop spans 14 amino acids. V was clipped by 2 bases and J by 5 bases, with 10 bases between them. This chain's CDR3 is CASSQHRVRNTIYF. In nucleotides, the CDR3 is TGCGCCAGCAGCCAACACAGGGTAAGAAACACCATATATTTT.

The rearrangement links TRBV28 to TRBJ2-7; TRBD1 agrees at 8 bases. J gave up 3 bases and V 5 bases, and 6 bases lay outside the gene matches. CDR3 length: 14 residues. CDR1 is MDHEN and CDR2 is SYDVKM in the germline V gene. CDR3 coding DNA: TGTGCCAGCAGTCGGACAGGGCCTATCTACGAGCAGTACTTC. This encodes CASSRTGPIYEQYF.

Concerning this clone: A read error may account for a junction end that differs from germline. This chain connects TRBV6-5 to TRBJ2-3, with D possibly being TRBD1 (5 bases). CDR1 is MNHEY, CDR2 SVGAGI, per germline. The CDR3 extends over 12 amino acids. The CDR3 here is CASGPGAPGDVF. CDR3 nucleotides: TGTGCCAGCGGGCCTGGGGCCCCCGGCGACGTTTTT.

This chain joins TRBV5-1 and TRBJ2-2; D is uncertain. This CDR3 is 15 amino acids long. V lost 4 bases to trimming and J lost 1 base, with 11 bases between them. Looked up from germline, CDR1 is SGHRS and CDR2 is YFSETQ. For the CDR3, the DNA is TGCGCCAGCAGCCCCTCGGTCGTGAACACCGGGGAGCTGTTTTTT. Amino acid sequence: CASSPSVVNTGELFF. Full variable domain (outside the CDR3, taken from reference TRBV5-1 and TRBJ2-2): KAGVTQTPRYLIKTRGQQVTLSCSPISGHRSVSWYQQTPGQGLQFLFEYFSETQRNKGNFPGRFSGRQFSNSRSEMNVSTLELGDSALYLCASSPSVVNTGELFFGEGSRLTVL.

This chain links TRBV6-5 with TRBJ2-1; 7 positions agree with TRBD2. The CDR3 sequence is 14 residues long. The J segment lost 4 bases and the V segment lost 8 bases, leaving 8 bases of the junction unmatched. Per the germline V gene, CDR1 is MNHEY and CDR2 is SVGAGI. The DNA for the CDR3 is TGTGCCAGCGGCTGGCGGGAGCAGTACAATGAGCAGTTCTTC. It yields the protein CASGWREQYNEQFF.